This TCR beta chain emerged from a study of blood T cell repertoires in COVID-19. For the study at large: Samples representing acute and convalescent COVID-19 were sourced from the United States, Italy and Spain. The analysed material was cDNA or gDNA that came from T cells, B-cell-depleted T cells, or PBMCs.

The trim removed 1 base at V and 1 base at J, leaving 4 bases unmatched. From germline, CDR1 is KGHSH and CDR2 LQKENI. There are 16 residues in the CDR3. Per the original methods: Estimated nucleated cell counts came from reference gene primer amplification. TCRdb's copy holds only in-frame clones and misses some; the assay was immunoSEQ multiplex PCR. That table supplies the V and J calls and clone size; D and trimming were determined from the DNA. The sample includes about 130,000 clones, about 76% of them seen just once. One Seattle source followed patients from active infection through their disease course.

This TCR was sampled from a woman in her 70s with COVID-19, enrolled during active disease. The sequencing sample was made of peripheral blood. This chain links TRBV18 with TRBJ2-3; 8 bases match TRBD2. CDR3 residues: CASSPLTAGGTDTQYF. CDR3 DNA sequence: TGTGCCAGCTCACCACTAACAGCGGGGGGCACAGATACGCAGTATTTT.